This T cell receptor (beta chain) was recorded in a study of cytomegalovirus exposure and HLA in healthy donors. Study at large: For the approximately 410 genotyped donors, 81% fell within the Caucasian-associated ancestry cluster.

Points on this clone: The antigen remains unidentified.

Germline-derived CDR1 and CDR2 are LGHNA and YNFKEQ. Trimming removed 6 bases at V and 4 bases at J, with 14 bases between. CDR3 length: 14 residues. Broader study findings: The authors listed 164 TCR beta chains as cytomegalovirus-associated.

Donors in the study were healthy people who gave bone marrow. PCR primers comprised 60 Vbeta and 13 Jbeta primers. The table came from immunoSEQ multiplex PCR; TCRdb's copy has only in-frame clones and leaves some out. The sample consists of approximately 150,000 clones, roughly 81% of them appearing once. Sequencing was performed on PBMCs. The sequence was collected from a man aged 25 to 40 in good health and CMV-seropositive. The V gene is TRBV4-2, the J gene TRBJ2-3, with D perhaps TRBD2 (7 bases). The CDR3 nucleotides are TGTGCCAGCAGAGGGGGGGCGGGAGCAGATACGCAGTATTTT. Translating gives CASRGGAGADTQYF.